The clone carrying this T cell receptor (beta chain) has only a few counts. Its antigen is unknown. TCRdb passed the RT-PCR reads through MiXCR, listing each CDR3 protein once. This sample carries about 830,000 distinct CDR3 sequences, approximately 17% of them seen once, and the ten largest clones take approximately 11%. This sample stems from a study of response to subunit inactivated influenza vaccine. This CDR3 is 14 amino acids long. Germline V gene data show CDR1 as MDHEN and CDR2 as SYDVKM. The ends were cut back, 2 bases at V and 7 bases at J, with 12 bases in the middle. General study findings and limits: T cells newly recruited by each seasonal influenza vaccination are few, the authors suggested.

The clonotype originates from a man aged 50 to 59 who received an inactivated influenza vaccine. The rearrangement uses TRBV28 and TRBJ2-4; D gene ambiguous. Source: PBMCs from blood, taken 4 to 6 days after vaccination. The CDR3 reads CASSLKSGSNIQYF. CDR3 coding DNA: TGTGCCAGCAGTTTAAAATCCGGATCTAACATTCAGTACTTC.